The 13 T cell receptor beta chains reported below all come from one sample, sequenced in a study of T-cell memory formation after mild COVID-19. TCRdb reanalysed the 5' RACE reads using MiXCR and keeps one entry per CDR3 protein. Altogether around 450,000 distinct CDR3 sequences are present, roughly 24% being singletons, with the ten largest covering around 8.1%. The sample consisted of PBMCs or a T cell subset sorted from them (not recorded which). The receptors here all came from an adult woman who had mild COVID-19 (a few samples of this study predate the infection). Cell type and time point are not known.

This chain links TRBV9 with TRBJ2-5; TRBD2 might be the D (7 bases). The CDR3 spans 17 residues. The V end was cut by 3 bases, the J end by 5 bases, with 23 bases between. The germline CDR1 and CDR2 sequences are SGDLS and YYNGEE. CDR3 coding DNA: TGTGCCAGCAGCGCAAGGGGGTATTCGGGAGCGGGGGAGACCCAGTACTTC. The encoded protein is CASSARGYSGAGETQYF.

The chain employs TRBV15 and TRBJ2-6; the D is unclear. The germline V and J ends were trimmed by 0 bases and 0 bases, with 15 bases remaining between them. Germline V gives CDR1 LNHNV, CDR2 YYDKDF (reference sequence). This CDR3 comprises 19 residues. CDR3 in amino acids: CATSRDVAHSSSGANVLTF. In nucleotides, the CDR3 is TGTGCCACCAGCAGAGACGTCGCCCATTCATCCTCTGGGGCCAACGTCCTGACTTTC.

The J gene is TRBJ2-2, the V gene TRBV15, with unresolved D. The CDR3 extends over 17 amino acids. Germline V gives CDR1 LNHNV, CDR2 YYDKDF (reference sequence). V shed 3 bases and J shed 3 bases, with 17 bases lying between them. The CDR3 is CATSRRKAAWDTGELFF. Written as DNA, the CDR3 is TGTGCCACCAGCAGGCGAAAGGCTGCTTGGGACACCGGGGAGCTGTTTTTT.

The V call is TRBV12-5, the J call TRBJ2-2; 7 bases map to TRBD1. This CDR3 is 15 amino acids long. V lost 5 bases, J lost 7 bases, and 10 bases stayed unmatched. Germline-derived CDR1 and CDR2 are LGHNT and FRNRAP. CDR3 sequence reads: CASGPPGGQDGELFF. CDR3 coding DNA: TGTGCTAGTGGTCCTCCCGGAGGACAGGACGGGGAGCTGTTTTTT. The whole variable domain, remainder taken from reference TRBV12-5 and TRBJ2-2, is DARVTQTPRHKVTEMGQEVTMRCQPILGHNTVFWYRQTMMQGLELLAYFRNRAPLDDSGMPKDRFSAEMPDATLATLKIQPSEPRDSAVYFCASGPPGGQDGELFFGEGSRLTVL.

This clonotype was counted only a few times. This chain's CDR3 is CSASGSRYGYTF. The CDR3 DNA reads as TGCAGTGCTTCCGGGTCGCGCTATGGCTACACCTTC. The chain uses TRBV20-1 and TRBJ1-2, with D uncertain. The CDR3 covers 12 residues. Germline values: CDR1 DFQATT, CDR2 SNEGSKA (reference sequence). Trimming cost V 5 bases and J 4 bases, with 11 bases left between them.

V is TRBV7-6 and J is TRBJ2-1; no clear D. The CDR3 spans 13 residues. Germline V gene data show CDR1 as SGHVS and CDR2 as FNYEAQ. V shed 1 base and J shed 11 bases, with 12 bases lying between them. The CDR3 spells CASSLGAGPQQFF. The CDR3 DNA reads TGTGCCAGCAGCTTAGGGGCCGGTCCGCAGCAGTTCTTC.

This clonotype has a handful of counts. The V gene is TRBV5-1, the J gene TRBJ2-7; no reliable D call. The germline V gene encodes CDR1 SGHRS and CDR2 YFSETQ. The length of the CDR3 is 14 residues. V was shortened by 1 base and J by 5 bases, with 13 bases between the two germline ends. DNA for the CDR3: TGCGCCAGCAGCTTGACCCCAGACGACCACGAGCAGTACTTC. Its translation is CASSLTPDDHEQYF.

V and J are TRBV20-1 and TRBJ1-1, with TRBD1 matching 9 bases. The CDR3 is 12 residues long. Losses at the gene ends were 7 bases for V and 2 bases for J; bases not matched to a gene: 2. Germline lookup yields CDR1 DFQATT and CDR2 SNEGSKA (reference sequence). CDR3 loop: CSGGQGNTEAFF. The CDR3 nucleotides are TGCAGTGGGGGACAGGGAAACACTGAAGCTTTCTTT.

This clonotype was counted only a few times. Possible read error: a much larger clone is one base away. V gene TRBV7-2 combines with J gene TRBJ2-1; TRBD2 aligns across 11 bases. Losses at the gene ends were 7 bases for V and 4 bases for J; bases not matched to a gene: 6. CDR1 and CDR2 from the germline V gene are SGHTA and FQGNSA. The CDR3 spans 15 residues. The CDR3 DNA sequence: TGTGCCAGCATCTCCGGGACTAGCGGTTACAATGAGCAGTTCTTC. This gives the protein CASISGTSGYNEQFF.

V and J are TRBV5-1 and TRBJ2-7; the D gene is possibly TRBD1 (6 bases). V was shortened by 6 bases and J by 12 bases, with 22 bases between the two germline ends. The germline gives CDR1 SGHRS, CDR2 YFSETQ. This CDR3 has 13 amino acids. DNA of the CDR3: TGCGCCAGCAACGCCGACAGGAGAGGGGTACCGTACTTC. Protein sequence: CASNADRRGVPYF.

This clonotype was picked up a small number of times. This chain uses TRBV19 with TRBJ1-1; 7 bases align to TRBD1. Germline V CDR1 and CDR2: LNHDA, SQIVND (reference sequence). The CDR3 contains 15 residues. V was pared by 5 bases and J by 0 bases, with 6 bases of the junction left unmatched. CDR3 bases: TGTGCCAGTAGTCGGAGGGGGCGGATGAACACTGAAGCTTTCTTT. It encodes CASSRRGRMNTEAFF. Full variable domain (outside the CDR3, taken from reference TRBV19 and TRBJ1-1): DGGITQSPKYLFRKEGQNVTLSCEQNLNHDAMYWYRQDPGQGLRLIYYSQIVNDFQKGDIAEGYSVSREKKESFPLTVTSAQKNPTAFYLCASSRRGRMNTEAFFGQGTRLTVV.

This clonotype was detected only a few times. The DNA for the CDR3 is TGTGCCAGCAGCCACGGACAGGGAGACGGCAATCAGCCCCAGCATTTT. It is translated as CASSHGQGDGNQPQHF. The chain carries TRBV3-1 and TRBJ1-5; 8 bases agree with TRBD1. The CDR3 consists of 16 residues. V shed 3 bases, J shed 2 bases, and the junction held 6 bases outside the gene matches. CDR1 is LGHDT and CDR2 is YNNKEL in the germline V gene (reference sequence).

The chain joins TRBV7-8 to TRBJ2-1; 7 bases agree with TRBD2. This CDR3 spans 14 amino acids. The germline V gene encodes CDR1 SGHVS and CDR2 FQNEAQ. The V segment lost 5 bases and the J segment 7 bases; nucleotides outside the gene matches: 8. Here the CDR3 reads CASSPAGRRNEQFF. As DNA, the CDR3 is TGTGCCAGCAGCCCAGCGGGACGGCGTAATGAGCAGTTCTTC. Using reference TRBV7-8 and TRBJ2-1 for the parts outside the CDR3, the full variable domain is GAGVSQSPRYKVAKRGQDVALRCDPISGHVSLFWYQQALGQGPEFLTYFQNEAQLDKSGLPSDRFFAERPEGSVSTLKIQRTQQEDSAVYLCASSPAGRRNEQFFGPGTRLTVL.